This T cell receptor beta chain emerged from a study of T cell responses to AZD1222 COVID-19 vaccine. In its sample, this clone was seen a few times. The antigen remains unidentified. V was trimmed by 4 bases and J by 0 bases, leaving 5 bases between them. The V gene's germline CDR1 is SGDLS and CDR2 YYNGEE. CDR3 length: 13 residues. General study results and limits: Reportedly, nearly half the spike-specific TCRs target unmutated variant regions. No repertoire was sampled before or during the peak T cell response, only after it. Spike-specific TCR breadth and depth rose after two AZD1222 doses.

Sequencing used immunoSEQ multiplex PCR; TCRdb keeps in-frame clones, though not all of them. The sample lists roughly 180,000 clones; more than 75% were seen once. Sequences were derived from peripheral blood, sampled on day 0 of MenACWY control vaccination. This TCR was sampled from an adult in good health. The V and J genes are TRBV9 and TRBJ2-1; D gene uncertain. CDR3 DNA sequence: TGTGCCAGCAGCCAAAGCTCCTACAATGAGCAGTTCTTC. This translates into CASSQSSYNEQFF.